Presented here are 17 T cell receptor beta chains from one specimen sequenced in a study of T-cell reconstitution after alpha-beta-depleted transplantation in children. Unique molecular identifiers were incorporated when the TCRbeta library was constructed. Via MiXCR, TCRdb re-called the PCR reads, giving one row per CDR3 protein. This sample has 480,000 or so distinct CDR3 sequences, with more than 9% found just once. The specimen was PBMCs, collected before TCRalphabeta/CD19-depleted stem cell transplant. These receptors were collected from a child aged 2-9 years with inherited bone marrow failure, due to receive a stem cell transplant.

This clonotype was counted ten times or more. This chain connects TRBV27 to TRBJ2-5, with TRBD2 as a possible D gene (5 bases). V was clipped by 0 bases and J by 5 bases, with 10 bases between them. CDR3 length: 14 residues. Germline loops: CDR1 MNHEY, CDR2 SMNVEV (reference sequence). CDR3 sequence (DNA): TGTGCCAGCAGTTTATCTTCGGGAAGGGAGACCCAGTACTTC. Protein sequence: CASSLSSGRETQYF.

This clonotype was seen only a few times. The chain uses TRBV12-3 or TRBV12-4 and TRBJ2-1; D is uncertain. The CDR3 is 13 residues long. V was clipped by 6 bases and J by 7 bases, with 13 bases between them. CDR3 residues: CASSLPRWNEQFF. CDR3 nucleotide sequence: TGTGCCAGCAGCCTCCCGAGATGGAATGAGCAGTTCTTC.

This clonotype occurred many times. The chain joins TRBV7-9 to TRBJ2-2; D possibly corresponds to TRBD2 (6 bases). Germline lookup yields CDR1 SEHNR and CDR2 FQNEAQ (reference sequence). This CDR3 comprises 14 residues. Between the trimmed V and J ends, which lost 1 base and 4 bases, there was a span of 7 bases. The DNA for the CDR3 is TGTGCCAGCAGCTTAGAGGGACTCACCGGGGAGCTGTTTTTT. It specifies CASSLEGLTGELFF.

Only a few counts were recorded for this clonotype. The chain joins TRBV21-1 to TRBJ2-7; the table's D call of TRBD1 was not tested on the DNA. TRBV21-1 is tagged as a pseudogene. This CDR3 contains 17 residues. CDR3 loop: CASSSQPPGQGYYEQYF. The CDR3 DNA follows: TGTGCCAGCAGCTCCCAACCACCGGGACAGGGATACTACGAGCAGTACTTC.

The chain links TRBV7-2 to TRBJ2-1, with 8 bases lining up with TRBD2. The CDR3 is 15 amino acids. Germline assignment: CDR1 SGHTA and CDR2 FQGNSA. V gave up 6 bases and J gave up 2 bases; unmatched junction bases: 6. The CDR3 DNA is TGTGCCAGCAGACTCGGACTAGCCCCCTACAATGAGCAGTTCTTC. Protein product: CASRLGLAPYNEQFF.

Turning to this clonotype: Germline is not matched at one junction end, which may reflect a read error. The J gene is TRBJ1-5, the V gene TRBV3-1; D is unclear. Looked up from germline, CDR1 is LGHDT and CDR2 is YNNKEL (reference sequence). CDR3 size: 19 residues. The CDR3 reads CASSKEAEEAGLSNQPQHF. The CDR3 region has the DNA TGTGCCAGCAGCAAAGAGGCAGAGGAGGCGGGGTTGAGCAATCAGCCCCAGCATTTT.

This clonotype has at least ten counts. V usage is TRBV29-1 and J usage is TRBJ2-4; D gene unclear. This CDR3 is 14 amino acids long. Per germline, CDR1 SQVTM and CDR2 ANQGSEA. Deletions cut 1 base from V and 0 bases from J, with 7 bases between. CDR3 sequence reads: CSVEGILAKNIQYF. CDR3 nucleotide sequence: TGCAGCGTTGAAGGGATACTAGCCAAAAACATTCAGTACTTC. Filled out from reference TRBV29-1 and TRBJ2-4, the complete variable domain reads SAVISQKPSRDICQRGTSLTIQCQVDSQVTMMFWYRQQPGQSLTLIATANQGSEATYESGFVIDKFPISRPNLTFSTLTVSNMSPEDSSIYLCSVEGILAKNIQYFGAGTRLSVL.

There are many counts of this clonotype. The gene calls are TRBV15 and TRBJ2-3; TRBD1 matches at 8 bases. The CDR3 spans 14 residues. The germline V gene has CDR1 LNHNV and CDR2 YYDKDF (reference sequence). With V trimmed by 7 bases and J by 3 bases, 6 bases remained unmatched. The CDR3 DNA follows: TGTGCCACCAACAAAGACAGGGGAACAGATACGCAGTATTTT. Translating gives CATNKDRGTDTQYF.

This clonotype was observed many times. V and J are TRBV7-2 and TRBJ2-2; unclear D gene. Between the trimmed V and J ends, which lost 1 base and 3 bases, there was a span of 12 bases. Germline V gene sequence: CDR1 SGHTA, CDR2 FQGNSA. There are 16 residues in the CDR3. This CDR3 reads CASSLVRLVDTGELFF. In nucleotides, the CDR3 is TGTGCCAGCAGCTTAGTCCGGCTAGTAGACACCGGGGAGCTGTTTTTT.

This clonotype was recorded at least ten times. An end of the junction does not agree with germline; a read error may underlie this. CDR3 loop: CSAARDPGSTYTQYF. The CDR3 DNA reads as TGCAGTGCTGCCAGGGACCCGGGAAGCACATATACGCAGTATTTT. The chain joins TRBV20-1 to TRBJ2-3, with D perhaps being TRBD1 or TRBD2 (5 bases each). The CDR3 has 15 residues. Germline V gene data show CDR1 as DFQATT and CDR2 as SNEGSKA (reference sequence).

This clonotype was seen ten or more times. This chain connects TRBV6-5 to TRBJ2-7, with no clear D. This CDR3 is 13 amino acids long. In germline, CDR1 is MNHEY, CDR2 SVGAGI. Trimming shortened V by 0 bases and J by 7 bases, and 10 bases separated the two germline ends. CDR3 loop: CASSYSKGREQYF. In DNA form, the CDR3 reads TGTGCCAGCAGTTACTCGAAAGGGCGAGAGCAGTACTTC.

V and J are TRBV2 and TRBJ2-2; D possibly corresponds to TRBD2 (5 bases). The V and J ends lost 1 base and 6 bases respectively, with 6 bases between them. The CDR3 has 13 amino acids. Per germline, CDR1 SNHLY and CDR2 FYNNEI. The CDR3: CASSEGGSGELFF. The CDR3, as DNA: TGTGCCAGCAGTGAAGGAGGGTCCGGGGAGCTGTTTTTT.

This clonotype came up many times. This chain joins TRBV7-8 and TRBJ2-3; 8 nucleotides line up with TRBD2. Per germline, CDR1 SGHVS and CDR2 FQNEAQ. This CDR3 spans 16 amino acids. The junction had 13 bases not matched to a gene; V was cut back by 5 bases and J by 6 bases. The CDR3 here is CASSGRGTGGRDTQYF. CDR3 coding DNA: TGTGCCAGCAGCGGAAGGGGGACCGGCGGGAGGGATACGCAGTATTTT.

Many counts were recorded for this clonotype. The rearrangement uses TRBV5-1 and TRBJ1-6; the match to TRBD1 covers 8 bases. The V gene's germline CDR1 is SGHRS and CDR2 YFSETQ. The CDR3 length is 15 residues. With V trimmed by 4 bases and J by 8 bases, 8 bases remained unmatched. CDR3 residues: CASSSQGTGDSPLHF. As DNA, the CDR3 is TGCGCCAGCAGCAGCCAGGGGACAGGTGATTCACCCCTCCACTTT.

This sequence joins TRBV5-4 and TRBJ2-7, with 7 bases fitting TRBD2. This CDR3 has 15 amino acids. The junction had 6 bases not matched to a gene; V was cut back by 0 bases and J by 3 bases. Per the germline V gene, CDR1 is SGHNT and CDR2 is YYREEE (reference sequence). CDR3 sequence: CASSLGSGMFYEQYF. The CDR3 nucleotides are TGTGCCAGCAGCTTGGGCAGCGGGATGTTCTACGAGCAGTACTTC.

This clonotype was seen many times. Compared with germline, one end of the junction differs, possibly owing to a read error. This sequence joins TRBV5-4 and TRBJ2-7; TRBD2 is a possible D gene (5 bases). Germline CDR1 is SGHNT and CDR2 is YYREEE (reference sequence). The CDR3 sequence is 14 residues long. CDR3 in amino acids: CASSLAGSAVESCF. As DNA, the CDR3 is TGTGCCAGCAGCTTGGCCGGATCAGCGGTCGAGAGCTGCTTC.

This clonotype was detected a few times. The chain employs TRBV12-3 or TRBV12-4 and TRBJ1-2; D is unresolved. This CDR3 is built from 14 residues. Trimming removed 5 bases at V and 4 bases at J, with 14 bases between. For the CDR3, the DNA is TGTGCCAGCAGTAACCCCGACCGAACCTATGGCTACACCTTC. This gives the protein CASSNPDRTYGYTF.